The clone carrying this TCR beta chain was detected only a few times. Its target is unknown. This specimen belongs to a study of beta chain features in type 1 diabetes. General observations from the study: Researchers cautioned that cDNA sequencing could over-represent cells with high TCR expression. Patients with type 1 diabetes carried fewer insertions and had more deletions at their VDJ junctions.

The whole isolated RNA underwent reverse transcription, so sequencing captured expressed TCRB transcripts. Profiling relied on immunoSEQ multiplex PCR, and the TCRdb table lists in-frame clones only, not all of them. Here the sample spans 130,000 to 150,000 clones, around 51% being singletons. Sorting produced populations that all topped 95% purity. Germline-derived CDR1 and CDR2 are LNHDA and SQIVND (reference sequence). The CDR3 length is 13 residues. Deletions cut 7 bases from V and 2 bases from J, with 11 bases between. Material: Tregs from blood. The clonotype was recovered from a man aged 18 to 29 in good health. This chain links TRBV19 with TRBJ1-2; D unclear. The CDR3 loop is CASTLRENYGYTF. The CDR3 coding sequence is TGTGCCAGTACCCTGCGGGAGAACTATGGCTACACCTTC.